These 31 T cell receptor beta chains were all obtained from the same sample, sequenced in a study of T cells in Graves' hyperthyroidism and ophthalmopathy. RNA transcripts gave rise to amplified TCR beta CDR3 regions. The HTBI set primed first-round TCR CDR3 RT-PCR. TCRdb analysed the multiplex PCR reads with MiXCR anew, one entry per CDR3 protein. The sample lists 250,000 to 350,000 distinct CDR3 sequences; approximately 15% were seen once. Input material: blood. Source of these receptors: a woman aged 55-69 years with Graves' ophthalmopathy.

This clonotype was counted many times. V usage is TRBV6-1 and J usage is TRBJ1-2; 7 positions agree with TRBD1. Trimming cost V 3 bases and J 6 bases; bases outside gene matches: 10. Germline V gene sequence: CDR1 MNHNS, CDR2 SASEGT. This CDR3 spans 15 amino acids. Written as DNA, the CDR3 is TGTGCCAGCAGTGAGACCTTGACAGGGTTGCATGGCTACACCTTC. It yields the protein CASSETLTGLHGYTF.

At least ten counts were recorded for this clonotype. The CDR3 region has the DNA TGTGCCAGCAGTTTAAGTTCAGGGGGCTCCTACGAGCAGTACTTC. Its protein product is CASSLSSGGSYEQYF. The chain uses TRBV12-3 or TRBV12-4 and TRBJ2-7; TRBD1 matches 7 bases. The ends lost 2 bases at V and 0 bases at J; junction bases unmatched: 4. The length of the CDR3 is 15 residues.

This clonotype showed up just a few times. J is TRBJ1-3 and V is TRBV4-3, with a possible D match to TRBD1 (5 bases). Germline V lookup: CDR1 LGHNA, CDR2 YSLEER. The CDR3 spans 16 residues. The V and J ends lost 0 bases and 4 bases respectively, with 13 bases between them. Here the CDR3 reads CASSQDPQGSGNTIYF. The CDR3 coding sequence is TGCGCCAGCAGCCAAGATCCGCAGGGTTCAGGAAACACCATATATTTT.

This clonotype was found many times. The J gene is TRBJ2-7, the V gene TRBV18; 14 positions agree with TRBD2. The CDR3 loop spans 16 amino acids. Germline V CDR1 and CDR2: KGHSH, LQKENI. The junction had 4 bases not matched to a gene; V was cut back by 2 bases and J by 4 bases. As DNA, the CDR3 is TGTGCCAGCTCACCAGCCGGGACTAGCGGGGGATACGAGCAGTACTTC. This translates into CASSPAGTSGGYEQYF.

As to this clonotype: This may stem from a read error, because a much larger clone lies one nucleotide away. The chain carries TRBV24-1 and TRBJ2-1; D is possibly TRBD1 (5 bases). The tail of the sequence fits TRBJ2-7 better, so the J call may be wrong. Germline V gene lookup returns CDR1 KGHDR and CDR2 SFDVKD. The CDR3 covers 13 residues. The CDR3 region is CATSDPGYNEQYF. For the CDR3, the DNA is TGTGCCACCAGTGATCCAGGGTACAATGAGCAGTACTTC.

The rearrangement links TRBV6-2 or TRBV6-3 to TRBJ1-2, with a tentative D call TRBD1 (5 bases). The CDR3 consists of 13 residues. Germline V gene sequence: CDR1 MNHEY, CDR2 SVGEGT. Trimming removed 7 bases at V and 0 bases at J, with 9 bases between. The CDR3 bases are TGTGCCAGCACAACAGGTCCTAACTATGGCTACACCTTC. Translation gives CASTTGPNYGYTF.

The rearrangement links TRBV19 to TRBJ2-1; 10 bases align to TRBD2. V shed 5 bases and J 0 bases; nucleotides not matched to a gene: 10. CDR1 and CDR2 (germline): LNHDA, SQIVND (reference sequence). The CDR3 is 18 amino acids. This CDR3 reads CASSGSSGRWGSYNEQFF. Here the CDR3 DNA reads TGTGCCAGTAGTGGGTCTAGCGGGAGATGGGGCTCCTACAATGAGCAGTTCTTC. Combining the CDR3 with reference TRBV19 and TRBJ2-1 gives the whole variable domain DGGITQSPKYLFRKEGQNVTLSCEQNLNHDAMYWYRQDPGQGLRLIYYSQIVNDFQKGDIAEGYSVSREKKESFPLTVTSAQKNPTAFYLCASSGSSGRWGSYNEQFFGPGTRLTVL.

This clonotype was observed many times. This chain links TRBV20-1 with TRBJ1-1; the D gene is possibly TRBD1 (6 bases). The germline V gene encodes CDR1 DFQATT and CDR2 SNEGSKA (reference sequence). The CDR3 runs to 12 residues. CDR3: CSVDPQGTEAFF. For the CDR3, the DNA is TGCAGCGTGGACCCCCAGGGGACTGAAGCTTTCTTT.

This clonotype was counted at least ten times. This chain links TRBV27 with TRBJ2-1; 10 nucleotides align to TRBD2. Germline CDR1 is MNHEY and CDR2 is SMNVEV (reference sequence). Trimming removed 5 bases from V and 4 bases from J; junction bases left unmatched: 8. The CDR3 is 16 residues long. The chain's CDR3 is CASSPIAGGYYNEQFF. CDR3 bases: TGTGCCAGCAGTCCGATAGCGGGGGGCTATTACAATGAGCAGTTCTTC.

This clonotype came up a few times. The V gene is TRBV4-3, the J gene TRBJ2-2; D tentatively reads TRBD1 or TRBD2 (5 bases each). This CDR3 spans 18 amino acids. Trimming took 0 bases from V and 0 from J, leaving 14 bases between them. The germline CDR1 and CDR2 sequences are LGHNA and YSLEER. This chain's CDR3 is CASSQEGIGAANTGELFF. For the CDR3, the DNA is TGCGCCAGCAGCCAAGAAGGGATCGGGGCCGCGAACACCGGGGAGCTGTTTTTT.

A note on this clonotype: A much larger clone differs from this one at a single base, so this may be a read error. This chain uses TRBV15 with TRBJ1-6; TRBD1 matches 8 bases. The CDR3 is 16 amino acids. V lost 4 bases and J lost 9; bases outside the gene matches: 11. Germline lookup yields CDR1 LNHNV and CDR2 YYDKDF (reference sequence). The CDR3 sequence is CATSMRTGTISSPLHF. CDR3 bases: TGTGCCACCAGCATGCGGACAGGGACCATTAGTTCACCCCTCCACTTT.

The chain joins TRBV18 to TRBJ1-5, with D possibly being TRBD1 (5 bases). The CDR3 is 14 residues long. Germline V gene sequence: CDR1 KGHSH, CDR2 LQKENI. The V end lost 3 bases, the J end lost 7 bases, and 13 bases lay between the germline ends. CDR3 nucleotide sequence: TGTGCCAGCTCACCTCTCAGGGAGGGCCAGCCCCAGCATTTT. As protein: CASSPLREGQPQHF. The full variable domain, with the rest looked up from reference TRBV18 and TRBJ1-5, is NAGVMQNPRHLVRRRGQEARLRCSPMKGHSHVYWYRQLPEEGLKFMVYLQKENIIDESGMPKERFSAEFPKEGPSILRIQQVVRGDSAAYFCASSPLREGQPQHFGDGTRLSIL.

As concerns this clonotype: Possible read error: a much larger clone is one base away. The chain uses TRBV12-3 or TRBV12-4 and TRBJ2-1, with a weak D call TRBD1 (6 bases). V gave up 6 bases and J gave up 3 bases, with 9 bases separating them. CDR3 size: 13 residues. For the CDR3, the DNA is TGTGCCAGCAGGAGGGGGAACTACAATGAGCAGTTCTTC. The encoded protein is CASRRGNYNEQFF.

This clonotype was recorded many times. The CDR3 DNA is TGTGCCAGCAGTGACAGTCCCGGAAGGAACACCATATATTTT. The encoded protein is CASSDSPGRNTIYF. The rearrangement links TRBV6-1 to TRBJ1-3, with D uncertain. Germline-derived CDR1 and CDR2 are MNHNS and SASEGT. CDR3 length: 14 amino acids. V lost 3 bases to trimming and J lost 7 bases, with 13 bases between them.

This clonotype was found a few times. The rearrangement uses TRBV20-1 and TRBJ2-7; 8 bases agree with TRBD2. Germline lookup yields CDR1 DFQATT and CDR2 SNEGSKA (reference sequence). The CDR3 is made up of 19 amino acids. The V segment lost 0 bases and the J segment 2 bases; nucleotides outside the gene matches: 18. CDR3 sequence: CSARDFTGTSGGGTYEQYF. In DNA form, the CDR3 reads TGCAGTGCTAGAGATTTCACCGGTACTAGCGGAGGGGGAACCTACGAGCAGTACTTC.

A word on this clonotype: This may come from a read error, since a much larger clone is one base off. The chain carries TRBV12-3 or TRBV12-4 and TRBJ2-7; 9 bases are shared with TRBD2. The CDR3 loop spans 13 amino acids. The junction had 7 bases not matched to a gene; V was cut back by 8 bases and J by 5 bases. Here the CDR3 reads CASPAGGGDEQYF. The CDR3 DNA reads as TGTGCCAGCCCAGCGGGGGGCGGCGACGAGCAGTACTTC.

The table lists this clonotype with many counts. V is TRBV28 and J is TRBJ1-2; perhaps TRBD1 as D (5 bases). The CDR3 is 14 residues long. Germline CDR1 reads MDHEN; CDR2 reads SYDVKM. V lost 5 bases and J lost 8, with 18 bases in between. The CDR3 region has the DNA TGTGCCAGCAGTCTCAGGGACCGTTCGGGAGGCTACACCTTC. This sequence encodes CASSLRDRSGGYTF.

This clonotype was observed at least ten times. V gene TRBV18 combines with J gene TRBJ2-7; a weak D match, TRBD1 (6 bases). The CDR3 has 16 amino acids. The germline V gene encodes CDR1 KGHSH and CDR2 LQKENI. Between the trimmed V and J ends, which lost 3 bases and 2 bases, there was a span of 17 bases. This CDR3 reads CASSPYRESPAYEQYF. The CDR3 nucleotides read TGTGCCAGCTCACCCTACAGGGAATCCCCTGCCTACGAGCAGTACTTC.

This clonotype was observed at least ten times. The chain employs TRBV12-3 or TRBV12-4 and TRBJ1-2, with TRBD1 as a possible D gene (5 bases). The CDR3 has 13 amino acids. Trimming removed 7 bases from V and 7 bases from J, with 16 bases in between. The DNA of the CDR3 is TGTGCCAGCACCTCGGGACTGTTGCTTGGCTACACCTTC. Its translation: CASTSGLLLGYTF.

Ten or more counts support this clonotype. This sequence joins TRBV5-1 and TRBJ2-7, with D unclear. The germline gives CDR1 SGHRS, CDR2 YFSETQ. V lost 4 bases and J lost 0, with 8 bases in between. This CDR3 contains 13 residues. This CDR3 is CASSADGSYEQYF. CDR3 DNA sequence: TGCGCCAGCAGCGCAGACGGCTCCTACGAGCAGTACTTC. Drawing the rest from reference TRBV5-1 and TRBJ2-7, the complete variable domain is KAGVTQTPRYLIKTRGQQVTLSCSPISGHRSVSWYQQTPGQGLQFLFEYFSETQRNKGNFPGRFSGRQFSNSRSEMNVSTLELGDSALYLCASSADGSYEQYFGPGTRLTVT.

This clonotype was observed a few times. The V and J genes are TRBV27 and TRBJ2-3, with D unclear. Germline values: CDR1 MNHEY, CDR2 SMNVEV (reference sequence). The CDR3 is 14 amino acids. The V gene lost 7 bases and the J gene lost 0 bases, with 11 bases spanning the gap. The CDR3 sequence: CASKYSTSTDTQYF. CDR3 DNA: TGTGCCAGCAAATACAGTACTAGCACAGATACGCAGTATTTT.

In this sample, this clonotype turned up a few times. This sequence joins TRBV11-1 and TRBJ1-1; D remains unclear. CDR1 SGHAT and CDR2 FQDESV come from the germline V gene (reference sequence). The germline V and J ends were trimmed by 5 bases and 0 bases, with 16 bases remaining between them. There are 16 residues in the CDR3. The CDR3 reads CASSPDGELLNTEAFF. The DNA of the CDR3 is TGTGCCAGCAGCCCAGATGGGGAGCTTTTGAACACTGAAGCTTTCTTT.

The chain couples TRBV19 to TRBJ1-5; a possible D gene is TRBD1 (6 bases). Trimming took 5 bases from V and 7 from J, leaving 15 bases between them. Germline V gives CDR1 LNHDA, CDR2 SQIVND (reference sequence). This CDR3 has 14 amino acids. The CDR3 DNA reads TGTGCCAGTAGTCCCAGGGGAATGGGACAGCCCCAGCATTTT. This gives the protein CASSPRGMGQPQHF.

There are a few counts of this clonotype. DNA of the CDR3: TGTGCCATCAGTGACCCTAGCGGGGGATCCCGCGGGAGCACAGATACGCAGTATTTT. Translation gives CAISDPSGGSRGSTDTQYF. The chain carries TRBV10-3 and TRBJ2-3; 10 positions agree with TRBD2. The V and J ends lost 3 bases and 0 bases, in that order; junction bases with no gene match: 12. The CDR3 totals 19 residues. Germline CDR1 ENHRY, CDR2 SYGVKD.

The sample holds many counts of this clonotype. V and J are TRBV28 and TRBJ2-7; 7 bases are shared with TRBD1. Germline assignment: CDR1 MDHEN and CDR2 SYDVKM. J gave up 6 bases and V 7 bases, and 12 bases lay outside the gene matches. CDR3 size: 14 residues. This chain's CDR3 is CASTRRQGRSEQYF. CDR3 coding DNA: TGTGCCAGCACCCGTAGACAGGGCCGTTCCGAGCAGTACTTC. The complete variable domain, with remaining parts taken from reference TRBV28 and TRBJ2-7, reads DVKVTQSSRYLVKRTGEKVFLECVQDMDHENMFWYRQDPGLGLRLIYFSYDVKMKEKGDIPEGYSVSREKKERFSLILESASTNQTSMYLCASTRRQGRSEQYFGPGTRLTVT.

This clonotype has ten or more counts. An end of the junction does not agree with germline; a read error may underlie this. V is TRBV15 and J is TRBJ2-7, with unresolved D. The CDR3 totals 12 residues. Germline lookup yields CDR1 LNHNV and CDR2 YYDKDF (reference sequence). CDR3 in DNA: TGTGCCACCAGCAGAGAGGGGTACGGGCAGTACTTC. Protein sequence: CATSREGYGQYF.

This clonotype was detected many times. V usage is TRBV30 and J usage is TRBJ1-2; D call uncertain. Looked up from germline, CDR1 is GTSNPN and CDR2 is SVGIG (reference sequence). The CDR3 totals 16 residues. The CDR3 spells CAGEAAHLKDNYGYTF. The CDR3 region has the DNA TGTGCTGGGGAGGCAGCTCACTTAAAGGACAACTATGGCTACACCTTC.

This chain connects TRBV7-2 to TRBJ2-2; perhaps TRBD1 as D (5 bases). The CDR3 has 14 residues. The V and J ends lost 5 bases and 2 bases respectively, with 9 bases between them. Germline CDR1 SGHTA, CDR2 FQGNSA. CDR3 region: CASSQQGNTGELFF. The CDR3 region has the DNA TGTGCCAGCAGCCAGCAGGGAAACACCGGGGAGCTGTTTTTT.

This clonotype was counted at least ten times. The chain joins TRBV6-2 or TRBV6-3 to TRBJ1-1, with D possibly TRBD1 on 6 matching bases. The germline V gene has CDR1 MNHEY and CDR2 SVGEGT. The germline V and J ends were trimmed by 0 bases and 0 bases, with 14 bases remaining between them. There are 17 residues in the CDR3. The CDR3: CASSYSWVGQLNTEAFF. Written as DNA, the CDR3 is TGTGCCAGCAGTTACTCTTGGGTCGGACAGTTGAACACTGAAGCTTTCTTT.

This clonotype was seen repeatedly, ten times or more. The chain links TRBV28 to TRBJ1-2; no clear D gene. Trimming cost V 8 bases and J 8 bases, with 15 bases left between them. The germline V gene encodes CDR1 MDHEN and CDR2 SYDVKM. The CDR3 totals 12 residues. The CDR3 sequence: CASSTGPSGYTF. The CDR3 coding sequence is TGTGCCAGCTCTACCGGGCCCTCGGGCTACACCTTC.

For this clonotype: This clone may be a read error of a much larger clone one base away. CDR3 coding DNA: TGTGCCAGCTCACCCAATGGTAATGAGCAGTTCTTC. It codes for CASSPNGNEQFF. The V call is TRBV18, the J call TRBJ2-1; no clear D gene. The CDR3 length is 12 residues. The V and J ends lost 3 bases and 7 bases respectively, with 7 bases between them. CDR1 is KGHSH, CDR2 LQKENI, per germline.